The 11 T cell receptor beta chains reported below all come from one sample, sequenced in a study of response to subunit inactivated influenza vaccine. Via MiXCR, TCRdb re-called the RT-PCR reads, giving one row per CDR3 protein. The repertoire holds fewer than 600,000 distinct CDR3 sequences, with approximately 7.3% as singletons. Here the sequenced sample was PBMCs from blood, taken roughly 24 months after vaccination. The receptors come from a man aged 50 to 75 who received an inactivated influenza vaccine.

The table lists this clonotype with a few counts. CDR3 in DNA: TGTGCCAGCAGTGACTGGGGGGGACGCTACAATGAGCAGTTCTTC. Amino acids: CASSDWGGRYNEQFF. The chain recombines TRBV2 with TRBJ2-1, with 7 bases matching TRBD2. The V and J ends lost 3 bases and 3 bases, in that order; junction bases with no gene match: 5. CDR1 is SNHLY, CDR2 FYNNEI, per germline. The length of the CDR3 is 15 residues.

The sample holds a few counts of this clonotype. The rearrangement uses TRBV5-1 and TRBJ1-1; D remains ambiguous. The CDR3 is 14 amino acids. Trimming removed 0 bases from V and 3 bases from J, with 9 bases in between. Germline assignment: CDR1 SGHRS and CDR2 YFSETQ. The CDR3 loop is CASSLESQHTEAFF. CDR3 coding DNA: TGCGCCAGCAGCTTGGAATCTCAGCACACTGAAGCTTTCTTT.

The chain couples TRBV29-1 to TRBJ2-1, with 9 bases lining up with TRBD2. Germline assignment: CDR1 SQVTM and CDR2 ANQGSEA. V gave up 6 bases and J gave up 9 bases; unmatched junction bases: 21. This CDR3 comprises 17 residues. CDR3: CSVTAGGPKRTLLEQFF. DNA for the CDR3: TGCAGCGTCACAGCGGGGGGACCGAAAAGGACGCTTCTTGAGCAGTTCTTC.

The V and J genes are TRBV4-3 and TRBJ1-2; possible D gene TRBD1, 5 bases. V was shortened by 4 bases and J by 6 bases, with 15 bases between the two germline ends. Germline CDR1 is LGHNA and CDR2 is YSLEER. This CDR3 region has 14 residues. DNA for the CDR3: TGCGCCAGCAGCCCGGCTCTCGGGGCCCATGGCTACACCTTC. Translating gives CASSPALGAHGYTF.

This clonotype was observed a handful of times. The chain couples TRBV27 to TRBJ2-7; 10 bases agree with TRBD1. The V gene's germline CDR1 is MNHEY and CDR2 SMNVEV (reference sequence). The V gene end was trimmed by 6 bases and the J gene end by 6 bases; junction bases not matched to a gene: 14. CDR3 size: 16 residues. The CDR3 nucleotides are TGTGCCAGCAGAAAATCCCTGGGGACAGGGGTCCTCGAGCAGTACTTC. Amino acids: CASRKSLGTGVLEQYF.

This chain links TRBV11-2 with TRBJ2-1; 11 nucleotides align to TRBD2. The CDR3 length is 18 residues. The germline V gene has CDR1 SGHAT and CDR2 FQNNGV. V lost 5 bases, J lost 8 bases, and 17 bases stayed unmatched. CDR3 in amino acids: CASSPGTSGKRLTDEQFF. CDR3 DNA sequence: TGTGCCAGCAGCCCAGGGACTAGCGGAAAACGGTTAACGGATGAGCAGTTCTTC. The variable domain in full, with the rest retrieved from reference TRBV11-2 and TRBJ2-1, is EAGVAQSPRYKIIEKRQSVAFWCNPISGHATLYWYQQILGQGPKLLIQFQNNGVVDDSQLPKDRFSAERLKGVDSTLKIQPAKLEDSAVYLCASSPGTSGKRLTDEQFFGPGTRLTVL.

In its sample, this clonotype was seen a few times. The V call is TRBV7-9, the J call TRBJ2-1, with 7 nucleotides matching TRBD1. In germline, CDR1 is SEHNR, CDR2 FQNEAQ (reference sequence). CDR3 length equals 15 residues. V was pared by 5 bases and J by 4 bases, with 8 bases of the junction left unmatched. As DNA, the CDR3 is TGTGCCAGCAGCCCCCGACAGGGACAGTACAATGAGCAGTTCTTC. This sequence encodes CASSPRQGQYNEQFF.

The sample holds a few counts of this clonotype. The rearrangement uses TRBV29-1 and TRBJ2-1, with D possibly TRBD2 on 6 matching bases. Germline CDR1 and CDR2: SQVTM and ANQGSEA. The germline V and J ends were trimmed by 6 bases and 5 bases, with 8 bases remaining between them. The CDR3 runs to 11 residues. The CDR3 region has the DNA TGCAGCGTGGGGGAGGACAATGAGCAGTTCTTC. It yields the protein CSVGEDNEQFF.

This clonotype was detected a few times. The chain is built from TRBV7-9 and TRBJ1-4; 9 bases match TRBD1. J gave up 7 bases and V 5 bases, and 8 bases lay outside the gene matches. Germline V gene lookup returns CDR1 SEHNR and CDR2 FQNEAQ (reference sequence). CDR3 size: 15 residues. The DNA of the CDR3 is TGTGCCAGCAGCCGGGGACAGGGAGTTATTGAAAAACTGTTTTTT. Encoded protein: CASSRGQGVIEKLFF.

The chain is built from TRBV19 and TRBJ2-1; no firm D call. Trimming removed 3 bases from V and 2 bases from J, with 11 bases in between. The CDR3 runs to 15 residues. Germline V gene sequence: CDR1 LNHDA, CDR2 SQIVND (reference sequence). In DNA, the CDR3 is TGTGCCAGTAGTATGATGAGTCCCACCTACAATGAGCAGTTCTTC. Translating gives CASSMMSPTYNEQFF.

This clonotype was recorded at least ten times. The CDR3 is CASSLALSGNEKLFF. The CDR3 DNA follows: TGCGCCAGCAGCTTGGCCCTATCAGGGAATGAAAAACTGTTTTTT. V gene TRBV5-1 combines with J gene TRBJ1-4; D may be TRBD1 (5 bases). Germline lookup yields CDR1 SGHRS and CDR2 YFSETQ. The CDR3 spans 15 residues. V lost 0 bases and J lost 5, with 11 bases in between.